This T cell receptor beta chain was captured by sequencing in a study of control samples from healthy donors and cancer patients (TCRdb year 2020). Receptor libraries were prepared by the immunoSEQ multiplex PCR assay. In TCRdb, the immuneACCESS table is reduced to in-frame sequences with V and J assigned. These tables do not hold every clone; where another copy was compared, an unresolved V gene accounts for under half, and the others remain unexplained. The sample table holds about 140,000 clones, of which approximately 86% were seen once. The leading ten clones occupy around 1.6% of the sample. Details on this clone: Its binding antigen is unknown. Base qualities are not provided; no much larger clone lies one nucleotide away.

The CDR3 runs 14 amino acids, cysteine and phenylalanine included. Here the CDR3 DNA is all that survives: 42 bases in frame from base 1. V drops 5 bases and J drops 6 bases, leaving 11 bases in between. From the germline V gene, CDR1 is SNHLY and CDR2 is FYNNEI. The TCR comes from a young man in good health. The chain is assembled from TRBV2 and TRBJ1-6; the D gene identity is not certain. Input material: blood. The DNA reads TGTGCCAGCAGTAAGACAAGAAGTAATTCACCCCTCCACTTT. It is translated as CASSKTRSNSPLHF.